Presented here are 11 T cell receptor beta chains from one specimen sequenced in a study of cytomegalovirus exposure and HLA in healthy donors. The primer mix had 60 Vbeta and 13 Jbeta primers. Only in-frame clones appear in the TCRdb table, and some are missing; sequencing was by immunoSEQ multiplex PCR. The sample holds about 180,000 clones, 76% seen once. Input material: PBMCs. These receptors all stem from a woman in her twenties or thirties in good health and CMV-seropositive.

This chain connects TRBV9 to TRBJ1-3; 9 nucleotides line up with TRBD1. Germline loops: CDR1 SGDLS, CDR2 YYNGEE. CDR3 length: 15 amino acids. The trim removed 2 bases at V and 1 base at J, leaving 1 base unmatched. DNA of the CDR3: TGTGCCAGCAGCGTCGGGACAGGGTCTGGAAACACCATATATTTT. This translates into CASSVGTGSGNTIYF.

As for this clone: Other DNA sequences in the sample encode the same CDR3. The CDR3 reads CASSLGTSGTDTQYF. In DNA form, the CDR3 reads TGCGCCAGCAGCCTCGGGACTAGCGGCACAGATACGCAGTATTTT. The genes are TRBV5-1 and TRBJ2-3, with 10 bases that match TRBD2. The CDR3 spans 15 residues. In germline, CDR1 is SGHRS, CDR2 YFSETQ. The trim removed 4 bases at V and 1 base at J, leaving 3 bases unmatched.

This clone has a handful of counts. The chain recombines TRBV5-1 with TRBJ2-7; 9 nucleotides line up with TRBD2. CDR3 length equals 17 residues. Germline V gene data show CDR1 as SGHRS and CDR2 as YFSETQ. V shed 7 bases, J shed 4 bases, and the junction held 18 bases outside the gene matches. The CDR3 loop reads CASARRGGQSGLYEQYF. The CDR3, as DNA: TGCGCCAGCGCGAGGCGGGGGGGCCAAAGTGGTTTATACGAGCAGTACTTC.

This chain connects TRBV6-5 to TRBJ1-2, with D possibly being TRBD1 (6 bases). The CDR3 covers 14 residues. Trimming pared 5 bases from V and 5 bases from J, leaving 15 bases between. Looked up from germline, CDR1 is MNHEY and CDR2 is SVGAGI. Here the CDR3 reads CASSENRAFYGYTF. The CDR3 DNA reads as TGTGCCAGCAGTGAAAACAGGGCCTTTTATGGCTACACCTTC.

The chain links TRBV9 to TRBJ2-1; the match to TRBD2 covers 9 bases. J was trimmed by 16 bases and V by 0 bases; bases with no gene match: 5. The CDR3 spans 12 residues. Germline loops: CDR1 SGDLS, CDR2 YYNGEE. As DNA, the CDR3 is TGTGCCAGCAGCGTAGGGGGACTAGCTCCCTTCTTC. This codes for CASSVGGLAPFF.

V gene TRBV9 combines with J gene TRBJ2-2; D remains ambiguous. With 0 bases removed from V and 8 bases from J, the gap between germline ends came to 5 bases. In germline, CDR1 is SGDLS, CDR2 YYNGEE. The CDR3 consists of 12 residues. CDR3 nucleotide sequence: TGTGCCAGCAGCGTAGGAGGAGGGGAGCTGTTTTTT. Translated: CASSVGGGELFF.

V and J are TRBV4-1 and TRBJ2-5, with TRBD2 as a possible D gene (6 bases). Germline loops: CDR1 MGHRA, CDR2 YSYEKL. This CDR3 is built from 17 residues. The V and J ends lost 1 base and 2 bases respectively, with 17 bases between them. CDR3 residues: CASSQGLGGSGQETQYF. CDR3 coding DNA: TGCGCCAGCAGCCAAGGTTTGGGTGGGAGCGGGCAAGAGACCCAGTACTTC.

This rearrangement joins TRBV18 to TRBJ2-2; 8 bases agree with TRBD2. CDR1 is KGHSH and CDR2 is LQKENI in the germline V gene. The CDR3 extends over 16 amino acids. V lost 6 bases, J lost 5 bases, and 11 bases stayed unmatched. CDR3 residues: CASSQPLAGQTGELFF. The CDR3 DNA follows: TGTGCCAGCTCTCAACCCCTAGCGGGTCAGACCGGGGAGCTGTTTTTT.

This chain joins TRBV2 and TRBJ1-5; D is undetermined. The CDR3 sequence is 15 residues long. The V end was cut by 4 bases, the J end by 0 bases, with 10 bases between. CDR1 and CDR2 from the germline V gene are SNHLY and FYNNEI. The CDR3 coding sequence is TGTGCCAGCAGTGTGGGAGGAAATAGCAATCAGCCCCAGCATTTT. Translated, it gives CASSVGGNSNQPQHF.

The rearrangement uses TRBV10-1 and TRBJ1-6; D is ambiguous. From germline, CDR1 is WNHNN and CDR2 SYGVQD (reference sequence). Trimming stripped 3 bases from V and 8 bases from J, with 11 bases between. The CDR3 loop spans 14 amino acids. CDR3 sequence reads: CASSETGKDSPLHF. CDR3 coding DNA: TGCGCCAGCAGTGAAACGGGGAAGGATTCACCCCTCCACTTT.

V is TRBV28 and J is TRBJ1-1; possibly TRBD1 for D (6 bases). Trimming removed 6 bases from V and 1 base from J, with 15 bases in between. This CDR3 region has 15 residues. Looked up from germline, CDR1 is MDHEN and CDR2 is SYDVKM. The CDR3 protein is CASRAGARENTEAFF. CDR3 DNA: TGTGCCAGCAGGGCGGGGGCGAGGGAGAACACTGAAGCTTTCTTT.